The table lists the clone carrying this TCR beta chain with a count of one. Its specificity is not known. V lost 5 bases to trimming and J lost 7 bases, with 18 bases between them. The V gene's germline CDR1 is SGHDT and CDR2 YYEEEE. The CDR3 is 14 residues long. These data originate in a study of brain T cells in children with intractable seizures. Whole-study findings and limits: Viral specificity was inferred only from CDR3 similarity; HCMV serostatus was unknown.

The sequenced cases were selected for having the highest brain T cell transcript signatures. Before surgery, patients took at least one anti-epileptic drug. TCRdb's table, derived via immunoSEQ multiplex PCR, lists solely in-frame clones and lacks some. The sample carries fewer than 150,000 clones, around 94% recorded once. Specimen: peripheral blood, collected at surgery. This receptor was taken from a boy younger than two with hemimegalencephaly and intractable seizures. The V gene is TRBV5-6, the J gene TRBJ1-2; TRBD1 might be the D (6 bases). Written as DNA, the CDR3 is TGTGCCAGCAGACCAGAAACAGGGCCGCCTGGCTACACCTTC. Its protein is CASRPETGPPGYTF.